Listed below are T cell receptor beta chains from one sample, sequenced in a study of T cells in Graves' hyperthyroidism and ophthalmopathy. TCRdb used MiXCR to reprocess the multiplex PCR reads, holding one entry per CDR3 protein. The sample contains roughly 800,000 distinct CDR3 sequences, around 39% of which appear only once. The sequenced sample consisted of blood. These TCRs come from a man in his late teens or twenties with Graves' hyperthyroidism. The CDR3 runs from the conserved cysteine through the conserved F or W. D genes are given only for firm matches. Some rows have no size entry. The others give once, few or many, or a class for an expanded clone.

abundance	d_gene	v_gene	j_gene	CDR3nt	CDR3aa
few	-	TRBV6-5	TRBJ1-1	TGTGCCACCATCCGGGAGAACACTGAAGCTTTCTTT	CATIRENTEAFF
-	-	TRBV20-1	TRBJ1-2	TGCAGTGCCAACGCCTGGGGGGGACGGGGCTACACCTTC	CSANAWGGRGYTF
once	TRBD2	TRBV25-1	TRBJ2-5	TGTGCCAGCAGTGATGGGAGGACTAGCGGGGAAGAGACCCAGTACTTC	CASSDGRTSGEETQYF
-	TRBD2	TRBV7-8	TRBJ2-2	TGTGCCAGCAGCTCTCCTAGCGGGAGGGTCCCCGGGGAGCTGTTTTTT	CASSSPSGRVPGELFF
many	TRBD1	TRBV7-9	TRBJ1-4	TGTGCCAGCAGCATCGGGACAGAGAATGAAAAACTGTTTTTT	CASSIGTENEKLFF
many	-	TRBV7-8	TRBJ1-1	TGTGCCAGCAGGTATTGGGATCAGCCGAACACTGAAGCTTTCTTT	CASRYWDQPNTEAFF
-	-	TRBV20-1	TRBJ2-7	TGCAGTGCTAGAGATCAGGGTTCCTTCTACGAGCAGTACTTC	CSARDQGSFYEQYF
few	-	TRBV11-2	TRBJ1-1	TGTGCCAGCAGCTCCGGGAAAAATGGTTTCTTT	CASSSGKNGFF
-	-	TRBV19	TRBJ2-5	TGTGCCAGTAGTATAGCGGCGCCCCTTTGGACAGCCAAATCCGAGGAGACCCAGTACTTC	CASSIAAPLWTAKSEETQYF
many	TRBD2	TRBV15	TRBJ2-7	TGTGCCACCAGCAGAGATTTGATAGCGGGAGATCACGAGCAGTACTTC	CATSRDLIAGDHEQYF
many	-	TRBV10-3	TRBJ2-2	TGTGCCATCTTCGCCGGGGCGAACACCGGGGAGCTGTTTTTT	CAIFAGANTGELFF
-	-	TRBV14	TRBJ2-6	TGTGCCAGCAGCCAAGAGCGGACTCTAGCGTCTCGCTCTGGGGCCAACGTCCTGACTTTC	CASSQERTLASRSGANVLTF
-	-	TRBV6-6	TRBJ1-6	TGTGCCAGCAGTTACGTGAGAGGACAGCGAAATTCACCCCTCCACTTT	CASSYVRGQRNSPLHF
-	-	TRBV12-3/TRBV12-4	TRBJ1-5	TGTGCCAGCAGTTTGCGGGGGGCGGATCAGCCCCAGCATTTT	CASSLRGADQPQHF
-	-	TRBV6-5	TRBJ1-4	TGTGCCATCAGTTACGACATGGGGCAGAATGAAAAACTGTTTTTT	CAISYDMGQNEKLFF
-	TRBD1	TRBV15	TRBJ1-2	TGTGCCACCAGCCAAGGACAGGGCCTGCCGAGGGGCGGCTACACCTTC	CATSQGQGLPRGGYTF
-	-	TRBV15	TRBJ2-7	TGTGCCACCAGCAGACAGGGGGGGGAGCAGTACTTC	CATSRQGGEQYF
-	-	TRBV5-1	TRBJ1-3	TGCGCCAGCAGCACCCAACCGGGAGCCGGAAACACCATATATTTT	CASSTQPGAGNTIYF
-	-	TRBV5-5	TRBJ2-7	TGTGCCAGCAGTTCGAGCCTACCATCCTACGAGCAGTACTTC	CASSSSLPSYEQYF
few	-	TRBV7-2	TRBJ2-7	TGTGCCAGCAGCTCTGAGACTAGGCCCCCGTCCTACGAGCAGTACTTC	CASSSETRPPSYEQYF
many	-	TRBV29-1	TRBJ2-7	TGCAGCGTGGGGCATGCCTACGAGCAGTACTTC	CSVGHAYEQYF
few	-	TRBV6-6	TRBJ1-6	TGTGCCAGCAGTGAAGTGGGGGGGTTTAATTCACCCCTCCACTTT	CASSEVGGFNSPLHF
few	TRBD2	TRBV5-6	TRBJ2-2	TGTGCCAGCAGCCCAATAGCGGGAGTAACCGGGGAGCTGTTTTTT	CASSPIAGVTGELFF
-	-	TRBV10-2	TRBJ1-6	TGCGCCAGCAGTGAGTCGTGGGATTCACCCCTCCACTTT	CASSESWDSPLHF
-	-	TRBV2	TRBJ1-6	TGTGCCAGCAGCCCAGGGTCGACTAATTCACCCCTCCACTTT	CASSPGSTNSPLHF
-	-	TRBV7-9	TRBJ2-4	TGTGCCAGCAGCTTAGGGTACGGGACTCAGTACTTC	CASSLGYGTQYF
many	-	TRBV9	TRBJ1-4	TGTGCCAGCAGCGTAGGGCAGGGAAACGAAAAACTGTTTTTT	CASSVGQGNEKLFF
many	TRBD1	TRBV5-1	TRBJ1-2	TGCGCCAGCAGCCCTGGAGGGGGCCAGGGCTACACCTTC	CASSPGGGQGYTF
many	-	TRBV15	TRBJ2-2	TGTGCCACCCGCTACCTCCGGACTACCGGGGAGCTGTTTTTT	CATRYLRTTGELFF
many	-	TRBV2	TRBJ2-7	TGTGCCAGCAGTGAAGCGGGGTGGAGAAGCTCCTACGAGCAGTACTTC	CASSEAGWRSSYEQYF
-	TRBD1	TRBV7-9	TRBJ1-1	TGCGCCAGCAGCCAAGGACAGGACACGGGAACTGAAGCTTTCTTT	CASSQGQDTGTEAFF
-	-	TRBV20-1	TRBJ2-2	TGCAGTGCTAGCGGGTTCAACACCGGGGAGCTGTTTTTT	CSASGFNTGELFF
-	-	TRBV7-2	TRBJ2-7	TGTGCCAGCAGCCGACAGGGGAGGGCCTACGAGCAGTACTTC	CASSRQGRAYEQYF
many	TRBD2	TRBV7-3	TRBJ2-5	TGTGCCAGCGGGAGGGGACCTCAAGAGACCCAGTACTTC	CASGRGPQETQYF
few	-	TRBV12-3/TRBV12-4	TRBJ1-1	TGTGCCAGCACCTCCTGGACGAACACTGAAGCTTTCTTT	CASTSWTNTEAFF
-	-	TRBV7-2	TRBJ1-2	TGTGCCAGCAGCCAAGCCCCTAAGGGGAACTATGGCTACACCTTC	CASSQAPKGNYGYTF
many	-	TRBV7-9	TRBJ1-3	TGTGCCAACAGCCAACAGGAAGGAAACACCATATATTTT	CANSQQEGNTIYF
-	TRBD1	TRBV20-1	TRBJ1-5	TGCAGTGCTAGGACCGGGACAGGAAATCAGCCCCAGCATTTT	CSARTGTGNQPQHF
-	TRBD1	TRBV20-1	TRBJ2-6	TGCAGTGCTAGAGATTCGGGACAGGGTATTGGGGCCAACGTCCTGACTTTC	CSARDSGQGIGANVLTF
-	-	TRBV24-1	TRBJ2-2	TGTGCCACCAGTGACAGGGCTGGCGGGGAGCTGTTTTTT	CATSDRAGGELFF
once	-	TRBV7-9	TRBJ2-7	TGTGCCAGCAGCTTAGGGGGGCCCCCTCCATACGAGCAGTACTTC	CASSLGGPPPYEQYF
-	-	TRBV19	TRBJ1-1	TGTGCCAGTAGTATATTTGGAACTGAAGCTTTCTTT	CASSIFGTEAFF
-	TRBD1	TRBV20-1	TRBJ2-6	TGCAGTGCTCGGAAGGACAGGGGGAACACTGAAGCTTTC	CSARKDRGNTEAF
few	TRBD1	TRBV6-5	TRBJ2-5	TGTGCCAGCAGATCACGACCGGGACAGGGGCATGAGACCCAGTACTTC	CASRSRPGQGHETQYF
many	TRBD2	TRBV13	TRBJ2-7	TGTGCCAGCTCCACACGGGAGGCCCCCTACGAGCAGTACTTC	CASSTREAPYEQYF
many	-	TRBV12-3/TRBV12-4	TRBJ2-7	TGTGCCAGCAGTTTGGAAGCCATCTACGAGCAGTACTTC	CASSLEAIYEQYF
-	-	TRBV5-4	TRBJ2-7	TGTGCCAGCTCACCTATAGACCGATCCTACGAGCAGTACTTC	CASSPIDRSYEQYF
few	TRBD2	TRBV11-2	TRBJ2-2	TGTGCCTCTAAGCGGGAGGCGAACACCGGGGAGCTGTTTTTT	CASKREANTGELFF
-	TRBD1	TRBV5-4	TRBJ2-6	TGTGCCAGCAGCTTGGGCAGACAGGGTTCTGGGTCCAACGTCCTGACTTTC	CASSLGRQGSGSNVLTF
many	-	TRBV29-1	TRBJ2-6	TGCAGCGTTGAGGTTGGGGGCAGTTTCACCTCTGGGGCCAACGTCCTGACTTTC	CSVEVGGSFTSGANVLTF
many	-	TRBV10-3	TRBJ2-5	TGTGCCATACGGGACTTCCAAGAGACCCAGTACTTC	CAIRDFQETQYF
few	-	TRBV7-2	TRBJ2-7	TGTGCCAGCAGCTTGCCCACATCGTTCGAGCAGTACTTC	CASSLPTSFEQYF
-	-	TRBV20-1	TRBJ1-5	TGCAGTGCTAGAGAGGGGGTGGGGCTGACTCAGCCCCAGCATTTT	CSAREGVGLTQPQHF